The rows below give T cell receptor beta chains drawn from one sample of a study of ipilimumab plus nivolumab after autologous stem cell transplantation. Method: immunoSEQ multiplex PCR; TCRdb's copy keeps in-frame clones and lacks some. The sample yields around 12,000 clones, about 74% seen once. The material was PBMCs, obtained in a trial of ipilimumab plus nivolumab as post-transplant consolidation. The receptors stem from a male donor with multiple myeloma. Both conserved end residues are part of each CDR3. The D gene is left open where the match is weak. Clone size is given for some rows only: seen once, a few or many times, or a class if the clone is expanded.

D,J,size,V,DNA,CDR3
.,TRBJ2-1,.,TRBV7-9,TGTGCCAGCAGCTCGAGGCACACCCCCGAGCAGTTCTTC,CASSSRHTPEQFF
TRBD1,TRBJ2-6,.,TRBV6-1,TGTGCCAGCAGTGGGACAGGGGGCTCTGGGGCCAACGTCCTGACTTTC,CASSGTGGSGANVLTF
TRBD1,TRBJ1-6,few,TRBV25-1,TGTGCCAGCAGTGAATTTGGGACAGAGAATTCACCCCTCCACTTT,CASSEFGTENSPLHF
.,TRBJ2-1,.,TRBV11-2,TGTGCCAGCAGCTACACTGGGACATACTCCTACAATGAGCAGTTCTTC,CASSYTGTYSYNEQFF
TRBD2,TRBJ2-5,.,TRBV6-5,TGTGCCAGCGGAGACGGGGGGGCGGGAGAGACCCAGTACTTC,CASGDGGAGETQYF
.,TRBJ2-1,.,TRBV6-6,TGTGCCAGCAGGCGACTTGGGAATGAGCAGTTCTTC,CASRRLGNEQFF
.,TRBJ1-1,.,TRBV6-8,TGTGCCAGCTACGATTTCACTGAAGCTTTCTTT,CASYDFTEAFF
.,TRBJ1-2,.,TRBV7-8,TGTGCCAGCAGCTTGCTGCGGTCAGGGCATGGCTACACCTTC,CASSLLRSGHGYTF
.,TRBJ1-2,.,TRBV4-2,TGTGCCAGCAGCCCACAAGCGGAGGCGCGGGGCTACACCTTC,CASSPQAEARGYTF
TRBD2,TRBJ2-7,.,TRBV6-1,TGTGCCAGCAGTGAAGCTAAGCGGGGGGACGAGCAGTACTTC,CASSEAKRGDEQYF
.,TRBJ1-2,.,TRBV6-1,TGTGCCAGCAGTGAACACGCCCCGGGGACTTATGGCTACACCTTC,CASSEHAPGTYGYTF
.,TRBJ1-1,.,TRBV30,TGTGCCTGGAGTGTACCCGAGGTCACTGAAGCTTTCTTT,CAWSVPEVTEAFF
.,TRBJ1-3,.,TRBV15,TGTGCCCTCCCAGGGGCGGAAAACACCATATATTTT,CALPGAENTIYF
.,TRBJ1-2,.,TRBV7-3,TGTGCCAGCAGCTTAGGGGGCGAGCGGACCCGCGGAGGCTACACCTTC,CASSLGGERTRGGYTF
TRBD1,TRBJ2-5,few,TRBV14,TGTGCCAGCAGTCCTGAGTCCGGGACAGGTGGAGAGACCCAGTACTTC,CASSPESGTGGETQYF
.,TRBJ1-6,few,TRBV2,TGTGCCAGCAATACAGGATCCCATTCACCCCTCCACTTT,CASNTGSHSPLHF
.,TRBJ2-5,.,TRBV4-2,TGTGCCAGCAGCCAATCAGCAGCATTGAAAGAGACCCAGTACTTC,CASSQSAALKETQYF
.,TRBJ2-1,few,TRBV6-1,TGTGCCAGCAGTGAAGGGGGCGATGAGCAGTTCTTC,CASSEGGDEQFF
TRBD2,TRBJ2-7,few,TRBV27,TGTGCCACCAGGGAGGGACCCTACGAGCAGTACTTC,CATREGPYEQYF
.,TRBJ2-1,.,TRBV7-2,TGTGCCAGCAGCTTAGACAGCTCGGGGTACAATGAGCAGTTCTTC,CASSLDSSGYNEQFF
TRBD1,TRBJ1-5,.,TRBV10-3,TGTGCCACCCGAGGACAGGTAGATCAGCCCCAGCATTTT,CATRGQVDQPQHF
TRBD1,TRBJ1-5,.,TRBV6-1,TGTGCCAGCAGTGAAGCCAACAGGGGGGGTCAGCCCCAGCATTTT,CASSEANRGGQPQHF
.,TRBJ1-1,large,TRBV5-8,TGTGCCAGCAGTGTAAAGGCCCACACTGAAGCTTTCTTT,CASSVKAHTEAFF
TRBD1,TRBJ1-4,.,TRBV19,TGTGCCAGTAGAGAGAAACAGGGGGTTGGAAAACTGTTTTTT,CASREKQGVGKLFF
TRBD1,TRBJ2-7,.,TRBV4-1,TGCGCCAGCAGCCTAGGGACAGGGGATCCCTACGAGCAGTACTTC,CASSLGTGDPYEQYF
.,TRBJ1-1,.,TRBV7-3,TGTGCCAGCAGCTATGGGGGGGCCCCGAACACTGAAGCTTTCTTT,CASSYGGAPNTEAFF
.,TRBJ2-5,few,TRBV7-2,TGTGCCAGCAGTCTCTCCGGGATCCAAGAGACCCAGTACTTC,CASSLSGIQETQYF
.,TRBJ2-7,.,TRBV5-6,TGTGCCAGCAGCTTGCAGGGGCGGGGGAGGGGCGAGCAGTACTTC,CASSLQGRGRGEQYF
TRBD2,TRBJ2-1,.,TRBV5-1,TGCGCCAGCAGCGGCCGAGGGACTAGCGGGGGAAATGAGCAGTTCTTC,CASSGRGTSGGNEQFF
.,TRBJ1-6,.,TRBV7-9,TGTGCCAGCAGCTTACAGGGAAATGGTTCACCCCTCCACTTT,CASSLQGNGSPLHF
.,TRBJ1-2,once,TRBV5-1,TGCGCCAGTTTTGAGCCAAGCGGGTCTAACTATGGCTACACCTTC,CASFEPSGSNYGYTF
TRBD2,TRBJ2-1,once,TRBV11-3,TGTGCCAGCAGCTTAACTAGCGGATACAATGAGCAGTTCTTC,CASSLTSGYNEQFF
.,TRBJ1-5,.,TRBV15,TGTGCCACCAGCAACTACTGGTTTAGCAATCAGCCCCAGCATTTT,CATSNYWFSNQPQHF
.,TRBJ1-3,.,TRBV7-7,TGTGCCAGCAGCCCAGGGGTGGGTCTTGGAAACACCATATATTTT,CASSPGVGLGNTIYF
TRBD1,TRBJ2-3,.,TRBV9,TGTGCCAGCAGCGTGGTAGGGGGCAATTCGGATACGCAGTATTTT,CASSVVGGNSDTQYF
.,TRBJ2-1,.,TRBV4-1,TGCGCCAGCAGCCTTGCCGGGACCCGGGGCGATGAGCAGTTCTTC,CASSLAGTRGDEQFF
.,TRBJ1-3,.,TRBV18,TGTGCCAGCTCACCACCGGCCGGCTCTGGAAACACCATATATTTT,CASSPPAGSGNTIYF
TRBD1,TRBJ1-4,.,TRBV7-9,TGTGCCAGCAGGCCGGGAGGGGGCGAAAAACTGTTTTTT,CASRPGGGEKLFF
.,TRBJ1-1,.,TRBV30,TGTGCCTGGAGAGGGGACATGAACACTGAAGCTTTCTTT,CAWRGDMNTEAFF
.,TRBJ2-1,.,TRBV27,TGTGCCAGCAGTTATGACAGTGTATCCTACAATGAGCAGTTCTTC,CASSYDSVSYNEQFF
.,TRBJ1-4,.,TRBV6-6,TGTGCCAGCAGTTCGACGGTTGGGAGGGGAGAAAAACTGTTTTTT,CASSSTVGRGEKLFF